The clone carrying this TCR beta chain was observed many times. Antigen: not known. MiXCR was run by TCRdb on the multiplex PCR reads, yielding one entry per CDR3 protein. The sample contains about 130,000 distinct CDR3 sequences, nearly 20% of which appear only once. This specimen belongs to a study of breast tumors, draining lymph nodes, adjacent tissues. Study-wide results and caveats: Luminal-like breast cancer showed significantly greater tumor-nontumor repertoire similarity than basal-like breast cancer did.

Germline V gene sequence: CDR1 DFQATT, CDR2 SNEGSKA (reference sequence). This CDR3 is 11 amino acids long. Between the trimmed V and J ends, which lost 3 bases and 9 bases, there was a span of 9 bases. Axillary draining lymph nodes of breast cancer patients supplied the node samples. This receptor was obtained from a female donor with breast cancer. Some clones in this sample may be carry-over from other donors' samples. The sample was axillary lymph node tissue. The J gene is TRBJ1-5, the V gene TRBV20-1; no reliable D call. CDR3: CSASPGGPQHF. The CDR3 DNA sequence: TGCAGTGCTAGTCCGGGAGGGCCCCAGCATTTT.